This entry lists 32 T cell receptor beta chains sequenced from one sample in a study of T cells after yellow fever vaccination. Each CDR3 protein is one row after TCRdb ran MiXCR on the 5' RACE reads. In the table there are roughly 340,000 distinct CDR3 sequences, about 9.5% of which are singletons. Sequencing was performed on PBMCs, taken on the day of the first yellow fever vaccination. These TCRs come from a man aged 18 to 30 who received the YFV17D yellow fever vaccine.

This clonotype appeared a few times. The chain recombines TRBV7-2 with TRBJ2-5, with D tentatively TRBD2 (6 bases). CDR1 is SGHTA, CDR2 FQGNSA, per germline. Trimming removed 5 bases at V and 1 base at J, with 11 bases between. The CDR3 is 14 amino acids. The CDR3 DNA sequence: TGTGCCAGCAGCCAAAGGCGGGGCCAAGAGACCCAGTACTTC. Translating gives CASSQRRGQETQYF.

This clonotype was picked up a small number of times. The chain is built from TRBV6-1 and TRBJ2-3; D might be TRBD1 or TRBD2, each matching 6 bases. CDR3 length: 16 amino acids. From germline, CDR1 is MNHNS and CDR2 SASEGT. V was trimmed by 5 bases and J by 4 bases, leaving 19 bases between them. CDR3 sequence reads: CASSTGAGLLSDTQYF. CDR3 DNA sequence: TGTGCCAGCAGTACGGGGGCGGGGTTGCTTTCAGATACGCAGTATTTT.

The rearrangement links TRBV18 to TRBJ2-7; D call uncertain. CDR1 is KGHSH, CDR2 LQKENI, per germline. V lost 5 bases to trimming and J lost 6 bases, with 20 bases between them. The CDR3 consists of 15 residues. The CDR3 loop reads CASSVGLRADLEQYV. CDR3 nucleotides: TGTGCCAGCTCAGTGGGTCTACGGGCCGATCTCGAGCAGTACGTC.

This clonotype was detected only a few times. The chain recombines TRBV18 with TRBJ1-2; TRBD1 matches 9 bases. The J segment lost 8 bases and the V segment lost 3 bases, leaving 4 bases of the junction unmatched. Germline V CDR1 and CDR2: KGHSH, LQKENI. The CDR3 is made up of 13 amino acids. For the CDR3, the DNA is TGTGCCAGCTCACCTACAGGGGGCCACGGCTACACCTTC. Translation gives CASSPTGGHGYTF. Complete variable domain (other parts from reference TRBV18 and TRBJ1-2): NAGVMQNPRHLVRRRGQEARLRCSPMKGHSHVYWYRQLPEEGLKFMVYLQKENIIDESGMPKERFSAEFPKEGPSILRIQQVVRGDSAAYFCASSPTGGHGYTFGSGTRLTVV.

This clonotype showed up just a few times. The chain carries TRBV5-1 and TRBJ1-2; 8 bases match TRBD1. The CDR3 covers 14 residues. Trimming at V came to 0 bases and at J to 8 bases, leaving 6 bases not matched to a gene. Germline V gives CDR1 SGHRS, CDR2 YFSETQ. The CDR3: CASSLDSGGGGYTF. In nucleotides, the CDR3 is TGCGCCAGCAGCTTGGATTCAGGGGGCGGCGGCTACACCTTC. Drawing the rest from reference TRBV5-1 and TRBJ1-2, the complete variable domain is KAGVTQTPRYLIKTRGQQVTLSCSPISGHRSVSWYQQTPGQGLQFLFEYFSETQRNKGNFPGRFSGRQFSNSRSEMNVSTLELGDSALYLCASSLDSGGGGYTFGSGTRLTVV.

This clonotype was recorded many times. The V and J genes are TRBV29-1 and TRBJ2-6; D is ambiguous. Germline CDR1 is SQVTM and CDR2 is ANQGSEA. The CDR3 spans 14 residues. V shed 2 bases and J shed 0 bases, with 5 bases lying between them. The CDR3 DNA reads as TGCAGCGTTGAACAGGTCTCTGGGGCCAACGTCCTGACTTTC. It encodes CSVEQVSGANVLTF.

The chain's CDR3 is CASSLALAGSTDTQYF. The CDR3 nucleotides read TGTGCCAGCAGTTTAGCACTAGCGGGGAGCACAGATACGCAGTATTTT. This chain joins TRBV12-3 or TRBV12-4 and TRBJ2-3, with 10 bases that match TRBD2. The CDR3 loop spans 16 amino acids. The ends lost 0 bases at V and 0 bases at J; junction bases unmatched: 0.

In its sample, this clonotype was seen many times. J is TRBJ1-5 and V is TRBV4-1; 11 positions agree with TRBD1. V shed 3 bases, J shed 4 bases, and the junction held 2 bases outside the gene matches. Germline V gene data show CDR1 as MGHRA and CDR2 as YSYEKL. The CDR3 length is 15 residues. DNA of the CDR3: TGCGCCAGCAGCCAGAGGGACAGGGGGAATCAGCCCCAGCATTTT. This codes for CASSQRDRGNQPQHF.

There are many counts of this clonotype. This CDR3 reads CASSQGWSQPQHF. The CDR3 coding sequence is TGCGCCAGCAGCCAAGGATGGAGCCAGCCCCAGCATTTT. The chain employs TRBV4-1 and TRBJ1-5, with D uncertain. Germline V CDR1 and CDR2: MGHRA, YSYEKL. V shed 1 base and J shed 7 bases, with 8 bases lying between them. The CDR3 runs to 13 residues.

This clonotype was seen at least ten times. The rearrangement links TRBV10-3 to TRBJ2-3, with 7 positions matching TRBD2. Germline lookup yields CDR1 ENHRY and CDR2 SYGVKD. This CDR3 region has 13 residues. V shed 10 bases, J shed 2 bases, and the junction held 6 bases outside the gene matches. The CDR3 coding sequence is TGTGCCACCTCAGCGGGGCCCACAGATACGCAGTATTTT. This translates into CATSAGPTDTQYF.

The chain joins TRBV6-5 to TRBJ2-7, with 8 bases lining up with TRBD1. The CDR3 covers 15 residues. Germline CDR1 and CDR2: MNHEY and SVGAGI. V was clipped by 4 bases and J by 2 bases; unmatched bases: 7. CDR3 protein: CASSSPGTGAYEQYF. CDR3 DNA sequence: TGTGCCAGCAGTTCGCCCGGGACAGGTGCCTACGAGCAGTACTTC.

This chain joins TRBV4-2 and TRBJ1-4, with D hard to call. Trimming removed 3 bases from V and 11 bases from J, with 13 bases in between. Germline-derived CDR1 and CDR2 are LGHNA and YNFKEQ. This CDR3 is 13 amino acids long. CDR3 coding DNA: TGTGCCAGCAGCCAGACCGTCCTTGGCAAACTGTTTTTT. Its translation: CASSQTVLGKLFF.

There are a few counts of this clonotype. The chain couples TRBV10-2 to TRBJ1-6; D call uncertain. Germline V gene sequence: CDR1 WSHSY, CDR2 SAAADI. This CDR3 contains 14 residues. The ends were cut back, 6 bases at V and 0 bases at J, with 6 bases in the middle. The CDR3 spells CASRLGSYNSPLHF. In DNA form, the CDR3 reads TGCGCCAGCAGATTGGGCTCCTATAATTCACCCCTCCACTTT.

This clonotype came up a few times. The gene calls are TRBV27 and TRBJ2-1, with 7 bases aligning to TRBD2. The V gene end was trimmed by 1 base and the J gene end by 3 bases; junction bases not matched to a gene: 6. The CDR3 loop spans 16 amino acids. CDR1 is MNHEY and CDR2 is SMNVEV in the germline V gene (reference sequence). The DNA of the CDR3 is TGTGCCAGCAGTTTATTACTCGGGGGGTACTACAATGAGCAGTTCTTC. Protein product: CASSLLLGGYYNEQFF.

This clonotype was counted many times. V usage is TRBV15 and J usage is TRBJ2-5; possible D gene TRBD2, 6 bases. Trimming cost V 5 bases and J 2 bases, with 9 bases left between them. Germline loops: CDR1 LNHNV, CDR2 YYDKDF (reference sequence). The CDR3 covers 13 residues. The CDR3, as DNA: TGTGCCACCAGCCCCGGGGGTCAAGAGACCCAGTACTTC. The encoded protein is CATSPGGQETQYF.

The table lists this clonotype with a few counts. V and J are TRBV5-1 and TRBJ2-3; 8 bases match TRBD2. The germline V gene has CDR1 SGHRS and CDR2 YFSETQ. V was clipped by 4 bases and J by 0 bases; unmatched bases: 13. The CDR3 sequence is 18 residues long. In DNA form, the CDR3 reads TGCGCCAGCAGCACTACGGGACTAGTAGTCTCTAGCACAGATACGCAGTATTTT. Protein: CASSTTGLVVSSTDTQYF.

This clonotype occurred a few times. The chain recombines TRBV12-3 or TRBV12-4 with TRBJ2-1, with 9 positions matching TRBD2. With V trimmed by 7 bases and J by 4 bases, 8 bases remained unmatched. CDR3 length: 15 amino acids. CDR3: CASTQAGGPYNEQFF. In nucleotides, the CDR3 is TGTGCCAGCACCCAAGCGGGGGGACCTTACAATGAGCAGTTCTTC.

The chain carries TRBV6-5 and TRBJ2-6, with no clear D. CDR1 and CDR2 from the germline V gene are MNHEY and SVGAGI. Between the trimmed V and J ends, which lost 3 bases and 0 bases, there was a span of 3 bases. CDR3 length: 14 amino acids. The CDR3 bases are TGTGCCAGCAGTTATTTCTCTGGGGCCAACGTCCTGACTTTC. Translation gives CASSYFSGANVLTF.

This clonotype has at least ten counts. The chain couples TRBV12-3 or TRBV12-4 to TRBJ2-3; no definite D call. V dropped 5 bases and J dropped 0 bases, with 12 bases sitting between them. This CDR3 contains 15 residues. The CDR3 DNA sequence: TGTGCCAGCAGTCCTGCGGAACTGAGCACAGATACGCAGTATTTT. The encoded protein is CASSPAELSTDTQYF.

This clonotype was seen more than once but under ten times. The chain combines TRBV4-3 with TRBJ2-1; 9 bases align to TRBD1. The CDR3 is 13 residues long. Trimming took 3 bases from V and 14 from J; bases not matched to a gene: 8. Germline-derived CDR1 and CDR2 are LGHNA and YSLEER. The CDR3 spells CASSQALGDREFF. DNA of the CDR3: TGCGCCAGCAGCCAGGCTCTGGGGGACAGGGAGTTCTTC.

For this clonotype: A clone one base away is much larger, so this may be a read error. The CDR3 bases are TGTGCCAGCAGCCCCGGGGGACAAGTGGCGCTGCAGTACTTC. It yields the protein CASSPGGQVALQYF. The chain uses TRBV5-8 and TRBJ2-7; D is perhaps TRBD1 or TRBD2 (6 bases each). The germline V and J ends were trimmed by 4 bases and 9 bases, with 20 bases remaining between them. Germline CDR1 SGHTS, CDR2 YDEGEE. The length of the CDR3 is 14 residues.

The CDR3 spells CASSYVVRPSTDTQYF. The CDR3 nucleotides are TGTGCCAGCAGTTACGTGGTCAGACCTAGCACAGATACGCAGTATTTT. The chain employs TRBV6-5 and TRBJ2-3; D uncertain. Trimming removed 2 bases at V and 0 bases at J, with 12 bases between. The CDR3 runs to 16 residues. Germline CDR1 MNHEY, CDR2 SVGAGI.

The chain is built from TRBV20-1 and TRBJ1-5; 10 bases are shared with TRBD1. In germline, CDR1 is DFQATT, CDR2 SNEGSKA (reference sequence). This CDR3 region has 17 residues. V shed 2 bases and J 3 bases; nucleotides not matched to a gene: 10. CDR3 nucleotide sequence: TGCAGTGCTAGACCCGACAGGGGGCACCTCTCCAATCAGCCCCAGCATTTT. It translates to CSARPDRGHLSNQPQHF.

V and J are TRBV12-3 or TRBV12-4 and TRBJ2-3, with 8 nucleotides matching TRBD2. V lost 6 bases, J lost 5 bases, and 10 bases stayed unmatched. CDR3 size: 15 residues. This CDR3 is CASSLSGGALDTQYF. For the CDR3, the DNA is TGTGCCAGCAGCCTAAGCGGGGGAGCCTTAGATACGCAGTATTTT.

The chain uses TRBV29-1 and TRBJ1-5, with TRBD1 matching 8 bases. V shed 5 bases, J shed 2 bases, and the junction held 5 bases outside the gene matches. The CDR3 is 14 residues long. Germline V gene lookup returns CDR1 SQVTM and CDR2 ANQGSEA. The DNA of the CDR3 is TGCAGCGTTACAGGGGGACAGGGCAATCAGCCCCAGCATTTT. Translating it yields CSVTGGQGNQPQHF. Full variable domain (outside the CDR3, taken from reference TRBV29-1 and TRBJ1-5): SAVISQKPSRDICQRGTSLTIQCQVDSQVTMMFWYRQQPGQSLTLIATANQGSEATYESGFVIDKFPISRPNLTFSTLTVSNMSPEDSSIYLCSVTGGQGNQPQHFGDGTRLSIL.

J is TRBJ1-4 and V is TRBV20-1; the D gene is possibly TRBD1 (5 bases). The V gene's germline CDR1 is DFQATT and CDR2 SNEGSKA (reference sequence). Trimming cost V 7 bases and J 2 bases, with 11 bases left between them. This CDR3 has 13 amino acids. The CDR3 here is CSGRGDTNEKLFF. As DNA, the CDR3 is TGCAGTGGGAGGGGCGACACTAATGAAAAACTGTTTTTT.

The chain is built from TRBV7-9 and TRBJ1-2; D gene unclear. The CDR3 extends over 15 amino acids. The germline V gene encodes CDR1 SEHNR and CDR2 FQNEAQ (reference sequence). Trimming stripped 1 base from V and 4 bases from J, with 13 bases between. DNA of the CDR3: TGTGCCAGCAGCTTAGGGGAGGGCCCGAGCTATGGCTACACCTTC. Translating it yields CASSLGEGPSYGYTF.

This clonotype was observed a handful of times. The rearrangement uses TRBV12-3 or TRBV12-4 and TRBJ2-1, with 10 bases aligning to TRBD2. V trimming: 4 bases; J trimming: 8 bases; junction bases outside the gene matches: 11. There are 16 residues in the CDR3. The CDR3 spells CASSSSPRAGGDEQFF. CDR3 in DNA: TGTGCCAGCAGTTCCTCCCCTAGAGCGGGGGGGGATGAGCAGTTCTTC.

Here the CDR3 reads CASSLTGRGGYTEAFF. The CDR3 DNA reads TGTGCCAGCAGCTTAACGGGCCGAGGCGGCTACACTGAAGCTTTCTTT. The chain has TRBV7-3 and TRBJ1-1; no clear D. This CDR3 spans 16 amino acids. Germline lookup yields CDR1 SGHTA and CDR2 FQGTGA. The V and J ends lost 0 bases and 3 bases respectively, with 14 bases between them.

This clonotype was recorded a few times. This chain joins TRBV2 and TRBJ2-7; 7 bases map to TRBD2. The germline CDR1 and CDR2 sequences are SNHLY and FYNNEI. With 5 bases clipped from V and 10 bases from J, the junction kept 11 bases outside the gene matches. The CDR3 runs to 13 residues. CDR3: CASSPEGRGRQYF. The DNA for the CDR3 is TGTGCCAGCAGTCCGGAAGGGAGGGGACGCCAGTACTTC.

This clonotype came up many times. The chain carries TRBV9 and TRBJ2-6; possibly TRBD2 for D (5 bases). Germline V gene lookup returns CDR1 SGDLS and CDR2 YYNGEE. V shed 0 bases and J shed 0 bases, with 10 bases lying between them. The CDR3 runs to 17 residues. The CDR3 DNA sequence: TGTGCCAGCAGCGTAGTCCCGGGGTACTCTGGGGCCAACGTCCTGACTTTC. This encodes CASSVVPGYSGANVLTF.

The V gene is TRBV9, the J gene TRBJ1-2; D is possibly TRBD1 (6 bases). This CDR3 contains 15 residues. Germline V gene data show CDR1 as SGDLS and CDR2 as YYNGEE. V was cut by 3 bases and J by 2 bases, with 14 bases left in between. CDR3 nucleotides: TGTGCCAGCAGCGCCGACACAGGGCCCAACTATGGCTACACCTTC. Residues: CASSADTGPNYGYTF.